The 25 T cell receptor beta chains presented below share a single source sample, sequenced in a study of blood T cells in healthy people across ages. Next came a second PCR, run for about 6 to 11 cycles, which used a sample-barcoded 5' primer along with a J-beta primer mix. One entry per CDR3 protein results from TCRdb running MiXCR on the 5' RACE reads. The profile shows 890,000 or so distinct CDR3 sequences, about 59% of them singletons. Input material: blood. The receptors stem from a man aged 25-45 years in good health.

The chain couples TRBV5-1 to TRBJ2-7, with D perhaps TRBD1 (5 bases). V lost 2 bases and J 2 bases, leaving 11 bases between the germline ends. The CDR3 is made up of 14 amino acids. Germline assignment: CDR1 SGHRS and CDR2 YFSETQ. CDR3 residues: CASSFRERTYEQYF. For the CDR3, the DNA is TGCGCCAGCAGCTTCAGGGAACGAACCTACGAGCAGTACTTC.

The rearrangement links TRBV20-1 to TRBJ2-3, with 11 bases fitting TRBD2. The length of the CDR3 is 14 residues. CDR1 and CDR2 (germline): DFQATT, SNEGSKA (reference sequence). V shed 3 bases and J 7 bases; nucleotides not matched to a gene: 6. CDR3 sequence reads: CSASKLAGVNTQYF. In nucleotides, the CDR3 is TGCAGTGCTAGTAAACTAGCGGGGGTTAATACGCAGTATTTT.

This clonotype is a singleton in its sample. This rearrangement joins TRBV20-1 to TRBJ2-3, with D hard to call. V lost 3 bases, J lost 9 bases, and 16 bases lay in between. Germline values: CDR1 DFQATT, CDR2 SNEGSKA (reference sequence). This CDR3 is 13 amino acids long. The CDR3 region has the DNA TGCAGTGCTAGCAGGCCCCCTCTCGGGACGCAGTATTTT. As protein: CSASRPPLGTQYF.

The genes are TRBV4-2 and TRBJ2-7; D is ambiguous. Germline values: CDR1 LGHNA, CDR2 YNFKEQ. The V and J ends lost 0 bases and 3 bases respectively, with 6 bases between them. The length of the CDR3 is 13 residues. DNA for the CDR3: TGTGCCAGCAGCCAAGACAGGAACTACGAGCAGTACTTC. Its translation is CASSQDRNYEQYF.

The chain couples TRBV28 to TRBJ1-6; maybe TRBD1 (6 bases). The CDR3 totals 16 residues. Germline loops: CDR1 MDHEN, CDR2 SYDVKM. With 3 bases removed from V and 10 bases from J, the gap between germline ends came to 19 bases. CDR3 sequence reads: CASSFPPAGANSPLHF. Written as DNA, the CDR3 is TGTGCCAGCAGTTTCCCCCCGGCAGGGGCAAACTCACCCCTCCACTTT.

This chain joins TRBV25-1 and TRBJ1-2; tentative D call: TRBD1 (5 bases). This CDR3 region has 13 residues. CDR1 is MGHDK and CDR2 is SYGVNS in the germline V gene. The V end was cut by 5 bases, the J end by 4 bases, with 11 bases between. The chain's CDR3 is CASSPWDFYGYTF. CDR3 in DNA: TGTGCCAGCAGTCCTTGGGACTTCTATGGCTACACCTTC.

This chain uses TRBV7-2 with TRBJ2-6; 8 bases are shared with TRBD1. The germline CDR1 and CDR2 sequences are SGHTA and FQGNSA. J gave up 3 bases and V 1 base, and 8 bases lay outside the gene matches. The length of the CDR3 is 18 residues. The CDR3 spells CASSLGGTGFSGANVLTF. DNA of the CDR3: TGTGCCAGCAGCTTAGGGGGGACAGGATTTAGTGGGGCCAACGTCCTGACTTTC.

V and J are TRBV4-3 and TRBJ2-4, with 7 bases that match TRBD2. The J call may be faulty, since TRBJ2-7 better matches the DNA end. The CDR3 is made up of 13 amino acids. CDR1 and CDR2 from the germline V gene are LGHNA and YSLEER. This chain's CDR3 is CASSPAGRAEQYV. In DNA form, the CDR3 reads TGCGCCAGCAGCCCTGCGGGGAGGGCCGAGCAGTACGTC.

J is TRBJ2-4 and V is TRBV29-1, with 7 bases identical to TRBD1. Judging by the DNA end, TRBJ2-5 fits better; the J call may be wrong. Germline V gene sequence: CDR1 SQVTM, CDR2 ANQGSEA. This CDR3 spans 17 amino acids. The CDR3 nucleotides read TGCAGCGTTGAGACCGTTCGAGGACAGGTTAAACGAGAGACCCAGTACTTC. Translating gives CSVETVRGQVKRETQYF.

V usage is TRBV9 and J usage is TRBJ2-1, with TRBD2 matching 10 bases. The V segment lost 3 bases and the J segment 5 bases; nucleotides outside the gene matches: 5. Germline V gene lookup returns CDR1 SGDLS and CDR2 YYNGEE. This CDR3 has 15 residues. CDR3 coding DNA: TGTGCCAGCAGCGGACCTAGCGGGGGTCACAATGAGCAGTTCTTC. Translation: CASSGPSGGHNEQFF.

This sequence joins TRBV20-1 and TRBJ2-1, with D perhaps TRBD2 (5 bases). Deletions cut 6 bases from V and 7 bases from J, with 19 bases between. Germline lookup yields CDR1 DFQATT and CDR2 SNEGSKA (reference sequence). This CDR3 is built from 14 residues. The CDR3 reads CSAGPGSRMNEQFF. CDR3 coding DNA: TGCAGTGCAGGGCCGGGGAGTAGGATGAATGAGCAGTTCTTC.

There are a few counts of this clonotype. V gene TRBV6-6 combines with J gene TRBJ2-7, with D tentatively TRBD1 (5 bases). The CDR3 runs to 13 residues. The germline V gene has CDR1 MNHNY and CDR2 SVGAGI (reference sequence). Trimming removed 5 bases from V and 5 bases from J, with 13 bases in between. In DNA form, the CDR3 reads TGTGCCAGCAGTGGTTTCAGGGAAGACGAGCAGTACTTC. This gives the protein CASSGFREDEQYF.

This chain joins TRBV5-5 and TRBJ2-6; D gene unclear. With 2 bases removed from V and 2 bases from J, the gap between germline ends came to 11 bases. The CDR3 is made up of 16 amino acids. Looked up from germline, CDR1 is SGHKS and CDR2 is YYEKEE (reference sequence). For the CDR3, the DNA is TGTGCCAGCAGCTTTAGGGCCATCACTGGGGCCAACGTCCTGACTTTC. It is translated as CASSFRAITGANVLTF.

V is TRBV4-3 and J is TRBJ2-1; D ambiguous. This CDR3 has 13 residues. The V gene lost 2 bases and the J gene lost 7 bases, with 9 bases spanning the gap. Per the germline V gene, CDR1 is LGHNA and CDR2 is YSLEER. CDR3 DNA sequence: TGCGCCAGCAGCCAACCCGGACGGAATGAGCAGTTCTTC. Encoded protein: CASSQPGRNEQFF.

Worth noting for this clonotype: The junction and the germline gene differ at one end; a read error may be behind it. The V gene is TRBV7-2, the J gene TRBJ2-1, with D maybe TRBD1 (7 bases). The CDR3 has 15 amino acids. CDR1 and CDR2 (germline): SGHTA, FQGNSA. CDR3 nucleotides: TGTGCTAGCAGCTTCCGACAGGGACTCTACAATGAGCAGTTCTTC. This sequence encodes CASSFRQGLYNEQFF. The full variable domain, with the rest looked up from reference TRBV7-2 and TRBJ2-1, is GAGVSQSPSNKVTEKGKDVELRCDPISGHTALYWYRQSLGQGLEFLIYFQGNSAPDKSGLPSDRFSAERTGGSVSTLTIQRTQQEDSAVYLCASSFRQGLYNEQFFGPGTRLTVL.

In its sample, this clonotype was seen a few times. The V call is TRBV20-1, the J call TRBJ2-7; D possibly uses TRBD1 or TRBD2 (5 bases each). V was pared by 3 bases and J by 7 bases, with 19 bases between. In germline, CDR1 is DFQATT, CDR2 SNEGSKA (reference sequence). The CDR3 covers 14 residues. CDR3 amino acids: CSARNSPAGGEQYF. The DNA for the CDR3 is TGCAGTGCTAGGAACAGCCCAGCTGGGGGAGAGCAGTACTTC.

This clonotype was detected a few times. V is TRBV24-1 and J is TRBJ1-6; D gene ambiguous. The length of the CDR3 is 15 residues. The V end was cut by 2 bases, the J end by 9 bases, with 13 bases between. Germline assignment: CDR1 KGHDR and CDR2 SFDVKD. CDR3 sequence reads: CATSDSAFGGSPLHF. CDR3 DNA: TGTGCCACCAGTGATTCGGCGTTCGGTGGTTCACCCCTCCACTTT.

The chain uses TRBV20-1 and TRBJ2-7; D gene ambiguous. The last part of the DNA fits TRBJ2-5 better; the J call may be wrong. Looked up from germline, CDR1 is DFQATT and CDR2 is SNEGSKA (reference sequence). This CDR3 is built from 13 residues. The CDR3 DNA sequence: TGCAGTGCTAGAGATCGCGTACCGGGGACCCAGTACTTC. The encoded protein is CSARDRVPGTQYF.

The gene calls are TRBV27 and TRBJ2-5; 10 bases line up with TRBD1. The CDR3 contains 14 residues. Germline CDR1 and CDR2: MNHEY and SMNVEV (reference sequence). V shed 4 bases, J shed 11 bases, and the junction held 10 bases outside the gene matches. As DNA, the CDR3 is TGTGCCAGCAGTTACGGGACAGGGGTTTCGGAGCAGTACTTC. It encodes CASSYGTGVSEQYF.

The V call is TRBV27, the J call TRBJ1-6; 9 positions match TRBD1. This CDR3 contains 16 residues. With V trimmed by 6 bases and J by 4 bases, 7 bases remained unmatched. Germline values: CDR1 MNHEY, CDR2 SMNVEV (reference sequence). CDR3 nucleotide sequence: TGTGCCAGCAGAACCGCGGGGACAGGGTATAATTCACCCCTCCACTTT. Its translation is CASRTAGTGYNSPLHF.

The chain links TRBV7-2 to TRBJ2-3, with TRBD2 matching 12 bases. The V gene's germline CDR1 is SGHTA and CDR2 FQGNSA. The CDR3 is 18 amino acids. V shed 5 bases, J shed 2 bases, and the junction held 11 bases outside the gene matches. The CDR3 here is CASSLQGTSGSLTDTQYF. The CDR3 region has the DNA TGTGCCAGCAGCCTTCAAGGGACTAGCGGGTCCCTCACAGATACGCAGTATTTT.

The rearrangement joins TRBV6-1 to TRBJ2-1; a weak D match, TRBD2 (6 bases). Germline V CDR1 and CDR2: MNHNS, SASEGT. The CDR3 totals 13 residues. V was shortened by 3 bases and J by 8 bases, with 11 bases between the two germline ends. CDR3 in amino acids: CASSESGRYEQFF. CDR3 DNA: TGTGCCAGCAGTGAGTCGGGGAGGTATGAGCAGTTCTTC.

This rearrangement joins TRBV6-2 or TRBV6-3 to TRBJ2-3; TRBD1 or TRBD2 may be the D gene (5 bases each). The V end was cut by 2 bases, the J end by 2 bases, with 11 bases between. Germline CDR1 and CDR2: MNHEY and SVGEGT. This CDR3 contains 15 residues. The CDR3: CASSYVGRHTDTQYF. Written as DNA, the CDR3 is TGTGCCAGCAGTTACGTGGGACGTCACACAGATACGCAGTATTTT.

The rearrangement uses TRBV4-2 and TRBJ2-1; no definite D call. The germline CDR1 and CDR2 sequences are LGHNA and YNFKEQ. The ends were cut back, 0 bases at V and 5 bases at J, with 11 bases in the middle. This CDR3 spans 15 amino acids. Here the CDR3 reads CASSQEARVHNEQFF. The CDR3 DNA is TGTGCCAGCAGCCAAGAAGCCAGAGTCCACAATGAGCAGTTCTTC.

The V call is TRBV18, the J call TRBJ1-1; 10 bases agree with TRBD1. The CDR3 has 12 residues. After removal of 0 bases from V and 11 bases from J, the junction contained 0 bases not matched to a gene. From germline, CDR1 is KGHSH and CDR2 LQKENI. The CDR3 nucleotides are TGTGCCAGCTCACCACCGGGACAGGGGGCTTTCTTT. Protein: CASSPPGQGAFF.